One and the same sample provided the 18 T cell receptor beta chains below, sequenced in a study of cytomegalovirus exposure and HLA in healthy donors. Clones were read by immunoSEQ multiplex PCR, and TCRdb kept only the in-frame ones, dropping some. The data contain about 70,000 clones, roughly 92% of them seen just once; the ten biggest clones take up about 5%. The sample consisted of PBMCs. The receptors originated from a man aged 18 to 29 in good health and CMV-seropositive.

The genes are TRBV19 and TRBJ1-5; D might be TRBD1 (5 bases). Germline-derived CDR1 and CDR2 are LNHDA and SQIVND (reference sequence). Trimming took off 8 bases at V and 7 bases at J, with 12 bases between the two ends. The CDR3 has 12 residues. The CDR3 sequence: CASGGGRQPQHF. CDR3 DNA: TGTGCCAGTGGGGGGGGAAGGCAGCCCCAGCATTTT.

The chain recombines TRBV30 with TRBJ2-1, with D perhaps matching TRBD2 (5 bases). Trimming left V 5 bases short and J 0 bases short, with 14 bases between. Germline CDR1 and CDR2: GTSNPN and SVGIG (reference sequence). CDR3 length: 15 amino acids. The CDR3: CAWDPRENSYNEQFF. The CDR3 coding sequence is TGTGCCTGGGACCCGAGGGAGAACTCCTACAATGAGCAGTTCTTC.

This clone was seen once. The CDR3 here is CASSLRQGEEYGYTF. The DNA for the CDR3 is TGTGCCAGCAGCCTGCGACAGGGGGAAGAATATGGCTACACCTTC. The chain employs TRBV7-3 and TRBJ1-2; 9 positions agree with TRBD1. This CDR3 comprises 15 residues. Trimming took 5 bases from V and 5 from J; bases not matched to a gene: 9. Germline-derived CDR1 and CDR2 are SGHTA and FQGTGA.

Concerning this clone: An end of the junction does not agree with germline; a read error may underlie this. The V and J genes are TRBV5-1 and TRBJ2-7, with TRBD2 identical over 8 bases. This CDR3 contains 13 residues. Germline CDR1 and CDR2: SGHRS and YFSETQ. Written as DNA, the CDR3 is TGCGCCAGCAGCTGGAGGGCTAGCGGGCCCCTGGACTTC. Residues: CASSWRASGPLDF. Full variable domain (remainder filled in from reference TRBV5-1 and TRBJ2-7): KAGVTQTPRYLIKTRGQQVTLSCSPISGHRSVSWYQQTPGQGLQFLFEYFSETQRNKGNFPGRFSGRQFSNSRSEMNVSTLELGDSALYLCASSWRASGPLDFGPGTRLTVT.

This clone was observed once. The CDR3: CASSREGTGVSNQPQHF. CDR3 bases: TGTGCCAGCAGCAGGGAAGGGACAGGGGTAAGCAATCAGCCCCAGCATTTT. The rearrangement joins TRBV7-9 to TRBJ1-5, with TRBD1 identical over 10 bases. CDR3 length: 17 amino acids. CDR1 and CDR2 (germline): SEHNR, FQNEAQ (reference sequence). The V segment lost 5 bases and the J segment 1 base; nucleotides outside the gene matches: 8.

A single count supports this clone. The V gene is TRBV25-1, the J gene TRBJ2-3; D possibly corresponds to TRBD1 (6 bases). Trimming cost V 5 bases and J 1 base, with 13 bases left between them. The CDR3 spans 15 residues. Germline V gene lookup returns CDR1 MGHDK and CDR2 SYGVNS. CDR3 amino acids: CASSLLGARTDTQYF. CDR3 nucleotides: TGTGCCAGCAGTCTTCTGGGGGCCCGCACAGATACGCAGTATTTT.

The chain carries TRBV5-1 and TRBJ2-2; D unresolved. The CDR3 runs to 17 residues. V lost 0 bases to trimming and J lost 2 bases, with 14 bases between them. Germline CDR1 is SGHRS and CDR2 is YFSETQ. In nucleotides, the CDR3 is TGCGCCAGCAGCTTGGCTCTATTGACTTCAAACACCGGGGAGCTGTTTTTT. Translation gives CASSLALLTSNTGELFF.

The chain is built from TRBV4-1 and TRBJ2-3; 8 nucleotides align to TRBD1. Trimming cost V 3 bases and J 6 bases; bases outside gene matches: 11. CDR3 size: 16 residues. Germline V gene data show CDR1 as MGHRA and CDR2 as YSYEKL. As DNA, the CDR3 is TGCGCCAGCAGCCACGGTGGGACAGGAGCCTTTGATACGCAGTATTTT. It specifies CASSHGGTGAFDTQYF.

V is TRBV4-1 and J is TRBJ2-1, with TRBD2 matching 9 bases. Germline CDR1 reads MGHRA; CDR2 reads YSYEKL. With V trimmed by 3 bases and J by 12 bases, 12 bases remained unmatched. There are 15 residues in the CDR3. The CDR3 DNA reads as TGCGCCAGCAGCCAGACTAGCGGAGCAGGTTGGGGGCAGTTCTTC. Translating it yields CASSQTSGAGWGQFF.

This chain links TRBV30 with TRBJ2-5, with 7 positions matching TRBD2. The V gene's germline CDR1 is GTSNPN and CDR2 SVGIG (reference sequence). The CDR3 totals 13 residues. V lost 4 bases, J lost 5 bases, and 7 bases stayed unmatched. Here the CDR3 reads CAWTLVGGETQYF. The DNA of the CDR3 is TGTGCCTGGACCTTGGTCGGGGGGGAGACCCAGTACTTC.

The gene calls are TRBV2 and TRBJ2-5; TRBD2 matches 10 bases. This CDR3 has 12 amino acids. The V segment lost 8 bases and the J segment 4 bases; nucleotides outside the gene matches: 1. Germline lookup yields CDR1 SNHLY and CDR2 FYNNEI. The CDR3 region has the DNA TGTGCCAGCTCTAGCGGGAGAGAGACCCAGTACTTC. It specifies CASSSGRETQYF.

The chain joins TRBV28 to TRBJ2-1; TRBD2 is a possible D gene (6 bases). This CDR3 is 13 amino acids long. V was clipped by 1 base and J by 12 bases, with 13 bases between them. The V gene's germline CDR1 is MDHEN and CDR2 SYDVKM. CDR3 loop: CASSLSREVAQFF. The CDR3 coding sequence is TGTGCCAGCAGTTTATCCAGGGAGGTTGCGCAGTTCTTC.

This clone was seen only a few times. The CDR3 DNA is TGTGCCATCAGTGGAGGGACAGGGGATCAGCCCCAGCATTTT. It encodes CAISGGTGDQPQHF. V is TRBV10-3 and J is TRBJ1-5, with 10 bases fitting TRBD1. Germline V gene data show CDR1 as ENHRY and CDR2 as SYGVKD. CDR3 length equals 14 residues. V shed 4 bases and J 5 bases; nucleotides not matched to a gene: 2.

The chain joins TRBV29-1 to TRBJ1-2; no definite D call. The CDR3 is 13 amino acids. Germline V gives CDR1 SQVTM, CDR2 ANQGSEA. V was trimmed by 6 bases and J by 2 bases, leaving 13 bases between them. The CDR3 reads CSVAWAANYGYTF. In DNA form, the CDR3 reads TGCAGCGTCGCATGGGCCGCCAACTATGGCTACACCTTC.

The chain couples TRBV11-2 to TRBJ2-7, with D perhaps matching TRBD2 (6 bases). V was cut by 4 bases and J by 3 bases, with 10 bases left in between. The CDR3 consists of 13 residues. CDR1 SGHAT and CDR2 FQNNGV come from the germline V gene. The CDR3 nucleotides are TGTGCCAGCAGCTCGGGACTCGGCTACGAGCAGTACTTC. Amino acid sequence: CASSSGLGYEQYF.

The chain is built from TRBV19 and TRBJ2-1; 8 nucleotides match TRBD2. The CDR3 totals 15 residues. V shed 4 bases and J 3 bases; nucleotides not matched to a gene: 5. Per germline, CDR1 LNHDA and CDR2 SQIVND (reference sequence). The CDR3 DNA sequence: TGTGCCAGTAGTACCACTAGCGGAAACTACAATGAGCAGTTCTTC. Protein product: CASSTTSGNYNEQFF. The full variable domain, rest sourced from reference TRBV19 and TRBJ2-1, is DGGITQSPKYLFRKEGQNVTLSCEQNLNHDAMYWYRQDPGQGLRLIYYSQIVNDFQKGDIAEGYSVSREKKESFPLTVTSAQKNPTAFYLCASSTTSGNYNEQFFGPGTRLTVL.

The chain recombines TRBV19 with TRBJ2-1; D remains ambiguous. The CDR3 spans 14 residues. The V end was cut by 4 bases, the J end by 0 bases, with 7 bases between. Germline lookup yields CDR1 LNHDA and CDR2 SQIVND (reference sequence). The CDR3: CASSSLASYNEQFF. In DNA, the CDR3 is TGTGCCAGTAGTAGCTTGGCCTCCTACAATGAGCAGTTCTTC. Combining the CDR3 with reference TRBV19 and TRBJ2-1 gives the whole variable domain DGGITQSPKYLFRKEGQNVTLSCEQNLNHDAMYWYRQDPGQGLRLIYYSQIVNDFQKGDIAEGYSVSREKKESFPLTVTSAQKNPTAFYLCASSSLASYNEQFFGPGTRLTVL.

The J gene is TRBJ1-1, the V gene TRBV5-1, with 7 bases identical to TRBD1. Germline CDR1 and CDR2: SGHRS and YFSETQ. The V and J ends lost 5 bases and 3 bases, in that order; junction bases with no gene match: 10. This CDR3 region has 15 residues. This CDR3 is CASSSGGLPDTEAFF. The CDR3 DNA is TGCGCCAGCAGTTCAGGGGGTCTCCCGGACACTGAAGCTTTCTTT. Variable domain in full (rest from reference TRBV5-1 and TRBJ1-1): KAGVTQTPRYLIKTRGQQVTLSCSPISGHRSVSWYQQTPGQGLQFLFEYFSETQRNKGNFPGRFSGRQFSNSRSEMNVSTLELGDSALYLCASSSGGLPDTEAFFGQGTRLTVV.